This T cell receptor (beta chain) appears in the sequencing data of a study of T cell changes during pregnancy in multiple sclerosis. Clones were read by immunoSEQ multiplex PCR, and TCRdb kept only the in-frame ones, dropping some. Among about 36,000 clones, approximately 93% were seen once, and the ten largest hold 0.4% to 0.45%. Germline CDR1 reads SGHAT; CDR2 reads FQNNGV. Trimming shortened V by 5 bases and J by 7 bases, and 18 bases separated the two germline ends. The CDR3 spans 15 residues. The source is a female donor with multiple sclerosis, enrolled in a pregnancy study. The rearrangement links TRBV11-2 to TRBJ2-1, with D perhaps matching TRBD1 (6 bases). The sample here was CD4+ T cells from peripheral blood mononuclear cells, taken in the first trimester of pregnancy. This chain's CDR3 is CASSGTGSGRNEQFF. The CDR3 DNA reads as TGTGCCAGCAGCGGAACAGGGTCAGGTAGGAATGAGCAGTTCTTC.